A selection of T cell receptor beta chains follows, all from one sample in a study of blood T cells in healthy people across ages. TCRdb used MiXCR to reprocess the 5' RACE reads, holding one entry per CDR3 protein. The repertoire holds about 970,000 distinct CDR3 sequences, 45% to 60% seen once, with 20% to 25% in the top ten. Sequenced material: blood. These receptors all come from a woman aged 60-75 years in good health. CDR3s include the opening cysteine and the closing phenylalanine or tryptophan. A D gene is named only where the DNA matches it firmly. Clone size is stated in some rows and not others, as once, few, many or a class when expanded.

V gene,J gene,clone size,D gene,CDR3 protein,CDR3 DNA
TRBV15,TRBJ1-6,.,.,CATRSGDGNSPLHF,TGTGCCACCAGATCCGGGGACGGGAATTCACCCCTCCACTTT
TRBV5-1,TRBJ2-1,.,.,CASSRENEQFF,TGCGCCAGCAGCCGTGAAAATGAGCAGTTCTTC
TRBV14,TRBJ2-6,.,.,CASSRLRSGANVLTF,TGTGCCAGCAGCCGCTTGAGATCTGGGGCCAACGTCCTGACTTTC
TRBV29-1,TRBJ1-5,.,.,CSVRKDNPQHF,TGCAGCGTCAGAAAGGATAACCCCCAGCATTTT
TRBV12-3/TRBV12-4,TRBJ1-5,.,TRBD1,CASSYWDRGTYSNQPQHF,TGTGCCAGCAGTTACTGGGACAGGGGAACTTATAGCAATCAGCCCCAGCATTTT
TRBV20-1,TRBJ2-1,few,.,CSASDSRSYNEQFF,TGCAGTGCTAGCGACTCCCGCTCCTACAATGAGCAGTTCTTC
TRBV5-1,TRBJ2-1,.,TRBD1,CASSLDWTGRSYNEQFF,TGCGCCAGCAGCTTGGATTGGACAGGGAGGTCCTACAATGAGCAGTTCTTC
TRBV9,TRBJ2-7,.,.,CASSVEISSYEQYF,TGTGCCAGCAGCGTAGAGATTTCTTCCTACGAGCAGTACTTC
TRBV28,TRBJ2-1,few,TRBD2,CASIWVGGDENNEQFF,TGTGCCAGCATTTGGGTGGGAGGGGACGAGAACAATGAGCAGTTCTTC
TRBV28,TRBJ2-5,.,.,CASSPFKRMEKQETQYF,TGTGCCAGCAGTCCCTTTAAGCGGATGGAAAAGCAAGAGACCCAGTACTTC
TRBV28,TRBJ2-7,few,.,CASSFRGTHHHEQYF,TGTGCCAGCAGTTTTCGCGGGACACATCACCACGAGCAGTACTTC
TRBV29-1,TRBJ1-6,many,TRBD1,CSARGNLNSPLHF,TGCAGCGCCAGGGGGAACCTTAATTCACCCCTCCACTTT
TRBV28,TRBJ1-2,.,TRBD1,CASSIRGLRGGYTF,TGTGCCAGCAGCATCAGGGGGCTTCGAGGTGGCTACACCTTC
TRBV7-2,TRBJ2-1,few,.,CAETPTGSYNEQFF,TGTGCTGAGACGCCGACTGGGTCCTACAATGAGCAGTTCTTC
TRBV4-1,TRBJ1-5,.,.,CASSQVSLGGTDNQPQHF,TGCGCCAGCAGCCAAGTAAGCCTTGGGGGAACCGACAATCAGCCCCAGCATTTT
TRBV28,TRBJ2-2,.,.,CASGDYAGTGELFF,TGTGCCAGCGGTGACTATGCGGGCACCGGGGAGCTGTTTTTT
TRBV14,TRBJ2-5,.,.,CASSQEDSFSQYF,TGTGCCAGCAGCCAAGAGGACAGTTTTTCCCAGTACTTC
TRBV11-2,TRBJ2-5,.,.,CASSLARSLQEAQYF,TGTGCCAGCAGCTTAGCCCGATCCCTTCAAGAGGCCCAGTACTTC
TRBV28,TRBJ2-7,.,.,CASSSNPAAGLWYEQYF,TGTGCCAGCAGTTCAAACCCCGCTGCAGGCCTATGGTACGAGCAGTACTTC
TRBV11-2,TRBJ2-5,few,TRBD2,CASSYSGLAGEQYF,TGTGCCAGCAGCTACTCGGGACTAGCGGGTGAGCAGTACTTC
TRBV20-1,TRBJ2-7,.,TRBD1,CSAHGQGDYNEQYF,TGCAGTGCCCACGGGCAGGGGGATTACAATGAGCAGTACTTC
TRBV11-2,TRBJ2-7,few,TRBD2,CASSYIAGTSGPYEQYF,TGTGCCAGCAGCTATATCGCCGGGACTAGCGGCCCCTACGAGCAGTACTTC
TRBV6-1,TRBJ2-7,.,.,CASSEGAAGLYEQYF,TGTGCCAGCAGTGAAGGAGCAGCGGGTCTCTACGAGCAGTACTTC
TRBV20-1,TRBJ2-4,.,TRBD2,CSARALREQYF,TGCAGTGCTAGAGCTTTGCGGGAGCAGTACTTC
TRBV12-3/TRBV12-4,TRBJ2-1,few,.,CASRGQFDNEQFF,TGTGCCAGCAGAGGACAGTTTGACAATGAGCAGTTCTTC
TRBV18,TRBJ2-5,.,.,CASSPRSSRLEETQYF,TGTGCCAGCTCACCACGGTCCTCCAGACTCGAAGAGACCCAGTACTTC
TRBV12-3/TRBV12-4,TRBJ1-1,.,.,CASTTRPAEAFF,TGTGCCAGCACCACGCGGCCTGCTGAAGCTTTCTTT
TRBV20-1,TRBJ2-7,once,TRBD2,CSAREGTSGRMGYEQYF,TGCAGTGCTAGAGAGGGGACTAGCGGGAGGATGGGGTACGAGCAGTACTTC
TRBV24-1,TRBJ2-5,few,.,CATSEGQRETQYF,TGTGCCACCAGTGAGGGGCAGAGAGAGACCCAGTACTTC
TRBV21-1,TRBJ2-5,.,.,CAVTGRSVWTQYF,TGTGCCGTTACAGGACGCTCGGTATGGACCCAGTACTTC
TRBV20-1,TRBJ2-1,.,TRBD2,CSARDIGGGDNEQFF,TGCAGTGCTAGAGATATCGGGGGAGGGGACAATGAGCAGTTCTTC
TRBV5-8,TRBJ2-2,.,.,CASSPSLLVRAGELFF,TGTGCCAGCAGCCCCAGCCTACTAGTGCGCGCCGGGGAGCTGTTTTTT
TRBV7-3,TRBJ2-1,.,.,CASSLTPTEEQFF,TGTGCCAGCAGCTTAACCCCGACCGAAGAGCAGTTCTTC